These T cell receptor beta chains were read from a single sample in a study of response to subunit inactivated influenza vaccine. TCRdb independently ran MiXCR on the RT-PCR reads; one entry per CDR3 protein. The sample has 400,000 to 650,000 distinct CDR3 sequences, approximately 7.7% seen once. The material was PBMCs from blood, obtained 23 months after vaccination. These receptors all stem from a man between 50 and 75 years old who received an inactivated influenza vaccine. Each CDR3 is given with its conserved first and last residue. A D gene is named only where the DNA matches it firmly. Size is stated for part of the rows, as once, few or many counts, or as a class when the clone is expanded.

j_call v_call clone_size d_call cdr3_aa cdr3_nt
TRBJ2-7 TRBV6-2/TRBV6-3 few - CASSPTGRVYEQYF TGTGCCAGCAGTCCGACAGGGAGGGTTTACGAGCAGTACTTC
TRBJ2-6 TRBV6-5 few - CASSSLRSSGANVLTF TGTGCCAGCAGTTCCTTAAGGAGCTCTGGGGCCAACGTCCTGACTTTC
TRBJ2-5 TRBV5-5 - TRBD2 CASSYVAGQETQYF TGTGCCAGCAGCTATGTAGCGGGCCAAGAGACCCAGTACTTC
TRBJ1-4 TRBV7-6 many - CASSLAPSNEKLFF TGTGCCAGCAGCTTAGCGCCTTCTAATGAAAAACTGTTTTTT
TRBJ1-5 TRBV4-2 - - CASSPEQGNQPQHF TGTGCCAGCAGCCCCGAACAGGGTAATCAGCCCCAGCATTTT
TRBJ2-7 TRBV12-3/TRBV12-4 many TRBD1 CASSLRQGYHEQYF TGTGCCAGCAGTTTGAGACAGGGTTACCACGAGCAGTACTTC
TRBJ2-3 TRBV6-1 few TRBD1 CASRRQGAKDTQYF TGTGCCAGCAGGCGACAGGGGGCGAAAGATACGCAGTATTTT
TRBJ2-1 TRBV7-8 - TRBD2 CASSSRLAGGFNEQFF TGTGCCAGCAGCTCCCGACTAGCGGGAGGGTTTAATGAGCAGTTCTTC
TRBJ2-2 TRBV5-1 - TRBD2 CASSPAGDRTGELFF TGCGCCAGCAGCCCAGCGGGAGATCGGACCGGGGAGCTGTTTTTT
TRBJ2-1 TRBV10-3 - - CAISDHSGTYYNEQFF TGTGCCATCAGTGACCATAGCGGCACATATTACAATGAGCAGTTCTTC
TRBJ2-4 TRBV4-3 many - CASSQDPRGPKNIQYF TGCGCCAGCAGCCAAGATCCCCGGGGCCCCAAAAACATTCAGTACTTC
TRBJ2-1 TRBV12-3/TRBV12-4 many - CASSLFGTDNNEQFF TGTGCCAGCAGTTTATTCGGGACGGACAACAATGAGCAGTTCTTC
TRBJ1-3 TRBV25-1 - - CASTPKNTIYF TGTGCCAGCACCCCCAAAAACACCATATATTTT
TRBJ2-1 TRBV4-2 many TRBD2 CASSQEVTSGSEFF TGTGCCAGCAGCCAAGAAGTAACTAGCGGGTCGGAGTTCTTC
TRBJ1-3 TRBV25-1 many - CASSESGSSGNTIYF TGTGCCAGCAGTGAATCCGGGAGCTCTGGAAACACCATATATTTT
TRBJ1-5 TRBV6-5 few - CASSSGFSIIGGNQPQHF TGTGCCAGCAGTTCGGGCTTCAGTATTATCGGAGGCAATCAGCCCCAGCATTTT
TRBJ1-2 TRBV3-1 many - CASSPPKANYGYTF TGTGCCAGCAGCCCCCCCAAAGCTAACTATGGCTACACCTTC
TRBJ2-5 TRBV29-1 - - CSVGDRYRKGYQYF TGCAGCGTGGGGGACCGATATAGGAAGGGGTACCAGTACTTC
TRBJ1-5 TRBV12-3/TRBV12-4 - - CASSLGARIGRTQHF TGTGCCAGCAGTTTGGGGGCCAGGATCGGGAGGACCCAGCATTTT
TRBJ2-2 TRBV12-3/TRBV12-4 few TRBD2 CASSLLAGASNTGELFF TGTGCCAGCAGTCTTCTAGCGGGAGCCTCGAACACCGGGGAGCTGTTTTTT
TRBJ1-4 TRBV5-1 many TRBD1 CASRGTGVNEKLFF TGCGCCAGCAGGGGGACAGGGGTTAACGAAAAACTGTTTTTT
TRBJ2-5 TRBV28 few - CASSFRLGTETQYF TGTGCCAGCAGTTTTCGGCTTGGGACGGAGACCCAGTACTTC
TRBJ2-2 TRBV24-1 many - CATRSNTGELFF TGTGCCACCAGGTCGAACACCGGGGAGCTGTTTTTT
TRBJ1-1 TRBV29-1 many - CSVEGHLNTEAFF TGCAGCGTTGAAGGACACCTGAACACTGAAGCTTTCTTT
TRBJ2-1 TRBV4-1 - - CASSQEFQGSYNEQFF TGCGCCAGCAGCCAAGAGTTCCAGGGGTCGTACAATGAGCAGTTCTTC
TRBJ1-5 TRBV5-1 many TRBD1 CASEIQGGNQPQHF TGCGCCAGCGAAATACAGGGGGGCAATCAGCCCCAGCATTTT
TRBJ1-6 TRBV6-5 many - CASSYSGGVNSPLHF TGTGCCAGCAGTTACTCGGGAGGGGTTAATTCACCCCTCCACTTT
TRBJ1-6 TRBV6-6 few - CASGGVREPLHF TGTGCCAGCGGAGGCGTTAGAGAACCCCTCCACTTT
TRBJ2-4 TRBV29-1 many TRBD2 CSVIKVAGAGNIQYF TGCAGCGTGATAAAAGTGGCGGGAGCGGGGAACATTCAGTACTTC
TRBJ2-5 TRBV5-1 - TRBD2 CASSLTAGGQETQYF TGCGCCAGCAGCTTGACGGCGGGGGGGCAAGAGACCCAGTACTTC
TRBJ1-2 TRBV4-3 many - CASSQAVPGHNNYGYTF TGCGCCAGCAGCCAAGCTGTTCCGGGACATAATAACTATGGCTACACCTTC
TRBJ2-1 TRBV9 few - CASSGRFRSHNEQFF TGTGCCAGCAGCGGCCGTTTTAGAAGCCACAATGAGCAGTTCTTC
TRBJ2-1 TRBV28 few TRBD2 CASSTSGLAGLYNEQFF TGTGCCAGCAGTACCTCCGGACTAGCGGGACTTTACAATGAGCAGTTCTTC
TRBJ1-5 TRBV5-1 many - CASSLAGQGSQPQHF TGCGCCAGCAGCTTGGCGGGTCAGGGAAGTCAGCCCCAGCATTTT
TRBJ2-7 TRBV4-3 few TRBD2 CASSQEFKASGTFSYEQYF TGCGCCAGCAGCCAAGAATTTAAGGCTAGCGGGACATTCTCCTACGAGCAGTACTTC
TRBJ1-6 TRBV3-1 few - CASSYAGTTSPLHF TGTGCCAGCAGCTACGCGGGAACAACTTCACCCCTCCACTTT
TRBJ1-6 TRBV7-2 few TRBD1 CASSNRGPYNSPLHF TGTGCCAGCAGCAACAGGGGCCCCTATAATTCACCCCTCCACTTT
TRBJ2-7 TRBV15 few - CATSREGLSYEQYF TGTGCCACCAGCAGAGAGGGCTTATCCTACGAGCAGTACTTC
TRBJ1-1 TRBV15 few - CATAQGQLNTEAFF TGTGCCACGGCACAGGGACAACTGAACACTGAAGCTTTCTTT
TRBJ2-2 TRBV5-1 many - CASSLDRVDGELFF TGCGCCAGCAGCTTGGACAGGGTCGACGGGGAGCTGTTTTTT
TRBJ2-5 TRBV4-3 - - CASSQDHRGRYQETQYF TGCGCCAGCAGCCAAGATCATCGGGGCCGGTACCAAGAGACCCAGTACTTC
TRBJ2-7 TRBV6-1 many TRBD1 CASRELPGQPYYEQYF TGTGCCAGCAGAGAACTCCCGGGACAGCCTTATTACGAGCAGTACTTC
TRBJ1-5 TRBV12-3/TRBV12-4 many - CASSLGNQPQHF TGTGCCAGCAGTTTGGGGAATCAGCCCCAGCATTTT
TRBJ2-3 TRBV7-3 many TRBD1 CASSLTGVNTDTQYF TGTGCCAGCAGCCTAACAGGGGTCAACACAGATACGCAGTATTTT
TRBJ1-1 TRBV20-1 many - CSATRGGNTEAFF TGCAGTGCTACCCGGGGGGGGAACACTGAAGCTTTCTTT
TRBJ1-6 TRBV11-2 - - CASSFGGSISPLHF TGTGCCAGCAGCTTCGGAGGGTCGATTTCACCCCTCCACTTT
TRBJ2-1 TRBV20-1 few TRBD2 CSATNGLAANEQFF TGCAGTGCTACCAACGGACTAGCGGCCAATGAGCAGTTCTTC
TRBJ1-5 TRBV12-3/TRBV12-4 many TRBD1 CASSPSGTGANQPQHF TGTGCCAGCAGTCCCTCGGGCACAGGGGCCAATCAGCCCCAGCATTTT
TRBJ2-3 TRBV9 - - CASSVGFQGSDTQYF TGTGCCAGCAGCGTAGGATTTCAGGGCTCAGATACGCAGTATTTT
TRBJ2-5 TRBV29-1 few - CSVEDHRETQYF TGCAGCGTTGAAGATCATCGAGAGACCCAGTACTTC
TRBJ2-7 TRBV20-1 - TRBD1 CSAGTGLVEQYF TGCAGTGCCGGGACAGGGCTAGTCGAGCAGTACTTC
TRBJ2-3 TRBV12-3/TRBV12-4 few TRBD2 CASSFSGRAEDTQYF TGTGCCAGCAGTTTCAGCGGGAGGGCCGAAGATACGCAGTATTTT
TRBJ2-3 TRBV20-1 many - CSASEALTDTQYF TGCAGTGCTAGTGAGGCGCTTACAGATACGCAGTATTTT
TRBJ1-5 TRBV7-2 - TRBD1 CASSRDRGIQPQHF TGTGCCAGCAGTCGGGACAGAGGCATTCAGCCCCAGCATTTT